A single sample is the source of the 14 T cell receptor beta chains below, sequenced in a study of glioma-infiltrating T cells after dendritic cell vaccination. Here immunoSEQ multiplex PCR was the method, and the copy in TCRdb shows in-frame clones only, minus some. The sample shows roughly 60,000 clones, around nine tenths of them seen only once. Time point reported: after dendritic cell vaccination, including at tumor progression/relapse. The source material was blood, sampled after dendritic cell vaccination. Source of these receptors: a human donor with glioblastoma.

Written as DNA, the CDR3 is TGCAGTGCTAGAGATAAACGGGTCTACACCTTC. Translating it yields CSARDKRVYTF. This chain connects TRBV20-1 to TRBJ1-2, with D unresolved. The CDR3 covers 11 residues. Germline V gives CDR1 DFQATT, CDR2 SNEGSKA (reference sequence). The V and J ends lost 0 bases and 10 bases respectively, with 9 bases between them.

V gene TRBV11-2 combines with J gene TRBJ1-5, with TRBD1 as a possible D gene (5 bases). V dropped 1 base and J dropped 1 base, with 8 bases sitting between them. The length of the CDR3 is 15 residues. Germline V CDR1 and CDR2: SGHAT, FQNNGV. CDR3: CASSLGPGSNQPQHF. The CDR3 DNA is TGTGCCAGCAGCTTAGGCCCAGGGAGCAATCAGCCCCAGCATTTT.

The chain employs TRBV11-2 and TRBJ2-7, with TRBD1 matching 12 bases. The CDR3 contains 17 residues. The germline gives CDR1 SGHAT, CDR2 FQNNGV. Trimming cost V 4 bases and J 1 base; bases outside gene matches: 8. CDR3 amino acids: CASSSGQGAQLSYEQYF. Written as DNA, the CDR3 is TGTGCCAGCAGCTCGGGACAGGGGGCTCAACTGTCCTACGAGCAGTACTTC.

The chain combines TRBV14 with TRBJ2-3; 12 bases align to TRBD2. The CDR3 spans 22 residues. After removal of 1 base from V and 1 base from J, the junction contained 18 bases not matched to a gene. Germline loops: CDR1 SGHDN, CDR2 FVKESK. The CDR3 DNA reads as TGTGCCAGCAGCCAAGCCTCCCTAGGGCTAGCGGGAGGGCCGTGGGGCACAGATACGCAGTATTTT. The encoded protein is CASSQASLGLAGGPWGTDTQYF.

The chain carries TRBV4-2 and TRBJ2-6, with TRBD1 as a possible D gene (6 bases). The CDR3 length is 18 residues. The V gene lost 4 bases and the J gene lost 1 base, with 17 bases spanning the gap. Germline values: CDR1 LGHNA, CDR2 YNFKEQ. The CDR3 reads CASSPHNRVGSGANVLTF. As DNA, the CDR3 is TGTGCCAGCAGCCCACACAACAGGGTAGGATCTGGGGCCAACGTCCTGACTTTC.

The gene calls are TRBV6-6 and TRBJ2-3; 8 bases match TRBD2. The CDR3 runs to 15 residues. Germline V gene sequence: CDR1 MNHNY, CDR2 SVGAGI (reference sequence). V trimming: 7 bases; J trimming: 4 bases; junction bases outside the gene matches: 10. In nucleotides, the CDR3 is TGTGCCAGCACCCACGGGGGGGCGAACGCAGATACGCAGTATTTT. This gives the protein CASTHGGANADTQYF.

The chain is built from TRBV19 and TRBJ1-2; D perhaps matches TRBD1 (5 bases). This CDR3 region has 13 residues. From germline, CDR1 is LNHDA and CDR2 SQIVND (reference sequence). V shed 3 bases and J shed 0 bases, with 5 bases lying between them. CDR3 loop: CASSMGPNYGYTF. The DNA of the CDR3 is TGTGCCAGTAGTATGGGGCCTAACTATGGCTACACCTTC. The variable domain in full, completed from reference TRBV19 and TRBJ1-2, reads DGGITQSPKYLFRKEGQNVTLSCEQNLNHDAMYWYRQDPGQGLRLIYYSQIVNDFQKGDIAEGYSVSREKKESFPLTVTSAQKNPTAFYLCASSMGPNYGYTFGSGTRLTVV.

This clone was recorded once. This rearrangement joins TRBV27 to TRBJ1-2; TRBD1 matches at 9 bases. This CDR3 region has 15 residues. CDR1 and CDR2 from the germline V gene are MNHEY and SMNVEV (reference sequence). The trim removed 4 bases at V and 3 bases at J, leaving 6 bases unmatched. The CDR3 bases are TGTGCCAGCAGTTCTCTGACAGGGGGGGACTATGGCTACACCTTC. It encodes CASSSLTGGDYGYTF.

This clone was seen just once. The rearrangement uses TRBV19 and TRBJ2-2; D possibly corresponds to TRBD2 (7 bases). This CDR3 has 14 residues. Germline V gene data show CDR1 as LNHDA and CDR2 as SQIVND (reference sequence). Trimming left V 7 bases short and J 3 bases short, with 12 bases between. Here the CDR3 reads CASTRGAYTGELFF. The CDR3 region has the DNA TGTGCCAGTACCCGGGGGGCGTACACCGGGGAGCTGTTTTTT.

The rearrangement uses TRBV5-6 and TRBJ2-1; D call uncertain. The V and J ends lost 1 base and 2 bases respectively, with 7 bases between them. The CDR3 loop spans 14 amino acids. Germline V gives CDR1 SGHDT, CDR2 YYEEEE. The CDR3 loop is CASSLRRTYNEQFF. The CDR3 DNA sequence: TGTGCCAGCAGCTTGAGGCGGACCTACAATGAGCAGTTCTTC.

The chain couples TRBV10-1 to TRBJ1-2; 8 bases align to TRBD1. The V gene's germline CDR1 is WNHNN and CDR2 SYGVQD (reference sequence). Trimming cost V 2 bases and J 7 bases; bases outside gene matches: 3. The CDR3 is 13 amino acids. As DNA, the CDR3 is TGCGCCAGCAGTGAGGGACAGGGATTTGGCTACACCTTC. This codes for CASSEGQGFGYTF.

CDR3 sequence (DNA): TGCGCCAGCAGCTTGACAGGGGGGGCCTATGGCTACACCTTC. It yields the protein CASSLTGGAYGYTF. V gene TRBV5-1 combines with J gene TRBJ1-2; 8 positions match TRBD1. Germline CDR1 and CDR2: SGHRS and YFSETQ. V dropped 1 base and J dropped 4; count of bases not matched to a gene: 3. The CDR3 extends over 14 amino acids. Full variable domain (outside the CDR3, taken from reference TRBV5-1 and TRBJ1-2): KAGVTQTPRYLIKTRGQQVTLSCSPISGHRSVSWYQQTPGQGLQFLFEYFSETQRNKGNFPGRFSGRQFSNSRSEMNVSTLELGDSALYLCASSLTGGAYGYTFGSGTRLTVV.

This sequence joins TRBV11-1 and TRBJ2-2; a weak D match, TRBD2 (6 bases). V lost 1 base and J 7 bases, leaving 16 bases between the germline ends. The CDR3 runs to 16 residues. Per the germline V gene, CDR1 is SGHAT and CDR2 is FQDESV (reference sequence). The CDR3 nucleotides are TGTGCCAGCAGCTTAGTGGGGCGGGAAAAGAACGGGGAGCTGTTTTTT. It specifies CASSLVGREKNGELFF.

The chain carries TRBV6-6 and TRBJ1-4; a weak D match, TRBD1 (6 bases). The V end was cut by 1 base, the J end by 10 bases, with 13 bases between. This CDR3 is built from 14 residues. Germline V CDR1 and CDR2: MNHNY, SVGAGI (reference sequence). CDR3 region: CASSYLAGAGKLFF. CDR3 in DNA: TGTGCCAGCAGTTACTTAGCAGGGGCTGGAAAACTGTTTTTT.